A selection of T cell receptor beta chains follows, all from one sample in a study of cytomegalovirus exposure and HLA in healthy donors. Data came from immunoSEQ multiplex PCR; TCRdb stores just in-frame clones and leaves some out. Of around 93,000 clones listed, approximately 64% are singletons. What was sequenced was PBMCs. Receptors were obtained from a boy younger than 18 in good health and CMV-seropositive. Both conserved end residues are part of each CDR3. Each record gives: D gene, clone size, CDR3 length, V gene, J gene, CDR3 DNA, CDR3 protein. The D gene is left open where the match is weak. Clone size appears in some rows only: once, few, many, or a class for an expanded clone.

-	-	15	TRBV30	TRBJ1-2	TGTGCCTGGAGTGTACGCCGAGGGTTCAACTATGGCTACACCTTC	CAWSVRRGFNYGYTF
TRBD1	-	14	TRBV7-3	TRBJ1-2	TGTGCCAGCAGCTCCGTCCCGGGACAGGGTGGCTACACCTTC	CASSSVPGQGGYTF
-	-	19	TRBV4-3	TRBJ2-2	TGCGCCAGCAGCCAAGAGGCTAGCGAACTCAGATGGGACACCGGGGAGCTGTTTTTT	CASSQEASELRWDTGELFF
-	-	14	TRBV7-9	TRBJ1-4	TGTGCCAGCAGCTTATCGGGGTTAGGAGAAAAACTGTTTTTT	CASSLSGLGEKLFF
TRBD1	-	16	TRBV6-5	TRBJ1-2	TGTGCCAGCAGTTCTAATACCGGGACAGGGATGTATGGCTACACCTTC	CASSSNTGTGMYGYTF
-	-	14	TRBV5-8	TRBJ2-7	TGTGCCAGCAGCTTGGGGCCTTACCCCTACGAGCAGTACTTC	CASSLGPYPYEQYF
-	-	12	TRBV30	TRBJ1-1	TGTGCCTGGAGTGTTATGAGGAGTACGGCTTTCTTT	CAWSVMRSTAFF
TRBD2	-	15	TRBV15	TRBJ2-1	TGTGCCACCAGCAGATCTCTAGCGGGAGACAATGAGCAGTTCTTC	CATSRSLAGDNEQFF
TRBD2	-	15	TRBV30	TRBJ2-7	TGTGCCCGGTCCCCTGGGGAGGGAGGAACCTGCGAGCAGTACTTC	CARSPGEGGTCEQYF
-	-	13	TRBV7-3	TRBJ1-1	TGTGCCAGCAGCTTAGGTGGAGTCACTGAAGCTTTCTTT	CASSLGGVTEAFF
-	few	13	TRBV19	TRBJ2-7	TGTGCCAGTAGTTACCGGGACAACTACGAGCAGTACTTC	CASSYRDNYEQYF
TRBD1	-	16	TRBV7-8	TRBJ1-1	TGTGCCAGCAGCAGGACAGGGGGCAGGGGGAACACTGAAGCTTTCTTT	CASSRTGGRGNTEAFF
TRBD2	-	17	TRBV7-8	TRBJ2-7	TGTGCCAGCAGCTTAGTTCTTGGGCGGGGGGATCCCTACGAGCAGTACTTC	CASSLVLGRGDPYEQYF
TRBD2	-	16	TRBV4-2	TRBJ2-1	TGTGCCAGCAGCCAATTTACTAGCGCATACTACAATGAGCAGTTCTTC	CASSQFTSAYYNEQFF
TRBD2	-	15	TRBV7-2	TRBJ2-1	TGTGCCAGCAGCCCCAGAGGACTAGCGGGAGGGGAGCAGTTCTTC	CASSPRGLAGGEQFF
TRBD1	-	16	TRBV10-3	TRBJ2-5	TGTGCCATCAGTGTTACTCTTCAGGGGGCGCAGGAGACCCAGTACTTC	CAISVTLQGAQETQYF
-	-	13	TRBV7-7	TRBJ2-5	TGTGCCAGCAGCTCAAACTTCCAAGAGACCCAGTACTTC	CASSSNFQETQYF
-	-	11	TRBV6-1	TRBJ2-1	TGTGCCACCCGACTCAACAATGAGCAGTTCTTC	CATRLNNEQFF
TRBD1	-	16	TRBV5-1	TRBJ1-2	TGCGCCAGCAGCCTGCCACCGGGACAGGGGGCTCATGGCTACACCTTC	CASSLPPGQGAHGYTF
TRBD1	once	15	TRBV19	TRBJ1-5	TGTGCCAGTAGTCCACAGGGGGACGGTTACCAGCCCCAGCATTTT	CASSPQGDGYQPQHF
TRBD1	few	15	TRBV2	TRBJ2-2	TGTGCCAGCAGTGAGAGCTTGACAGGGTACGGGGAGCTGTTTTTT	CASSESLTGYGELFF
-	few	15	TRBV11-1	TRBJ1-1	TGTGCCAGCAGCTTAGGCCCGACACCAAACACTGAAGCTTTCTTT	CASSLGPTPNTEAFF
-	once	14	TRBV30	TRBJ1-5	TGTGCCTGGAGTTCGACAGGTAGAAATCAGCCCCAGCATTTT	CAWSSTGRNQPQHF
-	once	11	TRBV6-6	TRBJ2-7	TGTGCCAGCAGTCCCGCCTACGAGCAGTACTTC	CASSPAYEQYF
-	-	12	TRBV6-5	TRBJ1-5	TGTGCCACCGGAGGGGCGCGGCAGCCCCAGCATTTT	CATGGARQPQHF
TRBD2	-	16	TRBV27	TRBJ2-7	TGTGCCAGCAGTCTAACTCACCCCGGGACTAGTGGCGAGCAGTACTTC	CASSLTHPGTSGEQYF
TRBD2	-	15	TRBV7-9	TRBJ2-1	TGTGCCAGCATATACAGCGGGAGTTTTTACAATGAGCAGTTCTTC	CASIYSGSFYNEQFF
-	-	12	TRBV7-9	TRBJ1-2	TGTGCCAGCAGCATCCTCGAGGTTGGCTACACCTTC	CASSILEVGYTF
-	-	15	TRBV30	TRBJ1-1	TGTGCCTGGAGTGCCTCCACAGGGATTCTCACTGAAGCTTTCTTT	CAWSASTGILTEAFF
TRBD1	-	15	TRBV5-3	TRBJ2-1	TGTGCCAGAAGCTATGACAGGGGGTTGTTCTATGAGCAGTTCTTC	CARSYDRGLFYEQFF
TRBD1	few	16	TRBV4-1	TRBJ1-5	TGCGCCAGCAGCCAAGCTTCAGGGGGTGTCAATCAGCCCCAGCATTTT	CASSQASGGVNQPQHF
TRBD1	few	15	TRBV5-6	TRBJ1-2	TGTGCCAGCAGCTTGTTGTCAGGGGGTAACTATGGCTACACCTTC	CASSLLSGGNYGYTF
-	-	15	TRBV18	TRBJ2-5	TGTGCCAGCTCACCGAACAGGGCAGGCGAAGAGACCCAGTACTTC	CASSPNRAGEETQYF
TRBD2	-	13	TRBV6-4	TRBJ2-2	TGTGCCAGCGCGCTAGCGGCCACCGGGGAGCTGTTTTTT	CASALAATGELFF
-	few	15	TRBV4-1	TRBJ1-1	TGCGCCAGCAGCCAAGGTTGGGGGGGGGACACTGAAGCTTTCTTT	CASSQGWGGDTEAFF
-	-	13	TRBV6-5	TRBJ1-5	TGTGCCAGCAGGCAGGGGAGAAATCAGCCCCAGAATTTT	CASRQGRNQPQNF
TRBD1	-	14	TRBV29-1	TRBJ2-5	TGCAGCGTCGGACCGGGACAGGGTGGAGAGACCCAGTACTTC	CSVGPGQGGETQYF